This T cell receptor beta chain came from a study of cytomegalovirus exposure and HLA in healthy donors. Study-level points and caveats: Across donors, sequencing depth was assumed by presence/absence analyses to be roughly uniform. Links to common viral pathogens appeared, in a later analysis, for several of the most significant clusters. Accurate HLA-A and HLA-B prediction from TCR beta sequences was reported for most subjects.

This clone has only a few counts. Its antigen is currently unknown. V trimming: 5 bases; J trimming: 3 bases; junction bases outside the gene matches: 7. CDR1 and CDR2 from the germline V gene are MDHEN and SYDVKM. The CDR3 is 15 amino acids. At sampling all donors were nominally healthy, likely with unrecorded immune exposures. This PCR relied on a set of 60 Vbeta primers and 13 Jbeta primers. The repertoire was sequenced with immunoSEQ multiplex PCR; TCRdb's copy has only in-frame clones and lacks some. Among about 170,000 clones listed, 75% to 85% were seen once. The sequencing sample was made of PBMCs. The chain uses TRBV28 and TRBJ1-1; 9 nucleotides agree with TRBD1. This clonotype originated in a woman between 50 and 59 years old in good health and CMV-seropositive. The chain's CDR3 is CASSPSTGGYTEAFF. CDR3 nucleotides: TGTGCCAGCAGTCCCTCAACAGGGGGCTACACTGAAGCTTTCTTT.